This T cell receptor (beta chain) was recorded in a study of cytomegalovirus exposure and HLA in healthy donors. Study-wide points: The study flagged approximately 180 TCR beta chains as cytomegalovirus-associated. As a later analysis showed, several of the most significant clusters appeared to be linked to common viral pathogens. It was taken for granted in presence/absence analyses that sequencing depth across donors was roughly uniform.

The CDR3 contains 12 residues. Germline CDR1 and CDR2: MGHDK and SYGVNS. The ends were cut back, 7 bases at V and 7 bases at J, with 11 bases in the middle. This clone has only one observation. Its matching antigen is unknown. Primers included in the PCR were 60 Vbeta and 13 Jbeta primers. The method was immunoSEQ multiplex PCR; TCRdb's version includes in-frame clones alone and lacks a portion of them. This sample has fewer than 95,000 clones; roughly 69% occur once, and the top ten carry approximately 6%. Sequenced: PBMCs. The clonotype was recovered from a woman under 40 in good health and CMV-seronegative. The rearrangement links TRBV25-1 to TRBJ2-4; the D gene is possibly TRBD2 (5 bases). The CDR3 coding sequence is TGTGCCAGCATGAACGGGGTTAACATTCAGTACTTC. The encoded protein is CASMNGVNIQYF.